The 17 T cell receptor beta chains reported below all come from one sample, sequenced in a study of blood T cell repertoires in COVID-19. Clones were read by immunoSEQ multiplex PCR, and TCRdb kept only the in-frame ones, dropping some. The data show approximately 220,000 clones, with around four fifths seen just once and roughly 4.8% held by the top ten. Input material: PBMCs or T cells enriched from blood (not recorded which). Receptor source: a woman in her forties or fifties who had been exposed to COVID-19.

CDR3 in DNA: TGTGCCACCAGCAGTCTCAGGGGCAAGGTTCAGCAAGTAACTGGAAACACCATATATTTT. Its translation is CATSSLRGKVQQVTGNTIYF. The J gene is TRBJ1-3, the V gene TRBV15, with D possibly TRBD1 on 6 matching bases. The CDR3 spans 20 residues. Trimming cost V 3 bases and J 2 bases, with 26 bases left between them. Germline V gene data show CDR1 as LNHNV and CDR2 as YYDKDF (reference sequence).

CDR3 residues: CASSLAPGGSTEAFF. CDR3 sequence (DNA): TGTGCCAGCAGCTTGGCGCCGGGGGGATCCACTGAAGCTTTCTTT. V usage is TRBV5-4 and J usage is TRBJ1-1, with D perhaps matching TRBD1 (5 bases). CDR1 is SGHNT, CDR2 YYREEE, per germline (reference sequence). This CDR3 is 15 amino acids long. The V gene lost 0 bases and the J gene lost 4 bases, with 13 bases spanning the gap.

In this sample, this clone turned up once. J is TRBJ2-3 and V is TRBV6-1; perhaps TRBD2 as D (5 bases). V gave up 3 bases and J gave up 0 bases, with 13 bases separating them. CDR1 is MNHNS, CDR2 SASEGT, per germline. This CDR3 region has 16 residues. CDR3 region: CASSDMNGISTDTQYF. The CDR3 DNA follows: TGTGCCAGCAGTGACATGAACGGGATCAGCACAGATACGCAGTATTTT.

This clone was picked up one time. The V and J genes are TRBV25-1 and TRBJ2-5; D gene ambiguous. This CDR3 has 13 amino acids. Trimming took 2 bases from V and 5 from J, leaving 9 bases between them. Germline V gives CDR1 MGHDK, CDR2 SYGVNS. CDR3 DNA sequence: TGTGCCAGCAGTGAAGTGGCCCAGGAGACCCAGTACTTC. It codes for CASSEVAQETQYF. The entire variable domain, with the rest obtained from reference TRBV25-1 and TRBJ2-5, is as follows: EADIYQTPRYLVIGTGKKITLECSQTMGHDKMYWYQQDPGMELHLIHYSYGVNSTEKGDLSSESTVSRIRTEHFPLTLESARPSHTSQYLCASSEVAQETQYFGPGTRLLVL.

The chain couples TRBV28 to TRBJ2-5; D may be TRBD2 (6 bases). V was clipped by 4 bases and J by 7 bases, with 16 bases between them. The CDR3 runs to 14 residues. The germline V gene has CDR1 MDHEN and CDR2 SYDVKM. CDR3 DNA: TGTGCCAGCAGTTATGCGGGGTCTTACGGGACCCAGTACTTC. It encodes CASSYAGSYGTQYF.

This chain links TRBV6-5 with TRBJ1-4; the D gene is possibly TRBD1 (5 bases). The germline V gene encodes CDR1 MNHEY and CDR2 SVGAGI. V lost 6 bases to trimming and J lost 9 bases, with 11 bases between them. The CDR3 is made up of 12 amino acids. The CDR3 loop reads CASRKGSQKLFF. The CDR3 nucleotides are TGTGCCAGCAGGAAGGGGTCCCAAAAACTGTTTTTT.

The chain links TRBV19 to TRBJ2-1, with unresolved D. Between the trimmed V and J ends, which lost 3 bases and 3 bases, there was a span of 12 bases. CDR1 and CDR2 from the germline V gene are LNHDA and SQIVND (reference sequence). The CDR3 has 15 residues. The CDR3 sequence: CASSIQLEVYNEQFF. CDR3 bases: TGTGCCAGTAGTATTCAACTTGAGGTCTACAATGAGCAGTTCTTC.

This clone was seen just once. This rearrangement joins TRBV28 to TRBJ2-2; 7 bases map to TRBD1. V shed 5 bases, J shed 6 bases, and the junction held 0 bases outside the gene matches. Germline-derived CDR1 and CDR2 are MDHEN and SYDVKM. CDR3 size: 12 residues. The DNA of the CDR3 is TGTGCCAGCAGTACAGGGGCCGGGGAGCTGTTTTTT. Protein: CASSTGAGELFF. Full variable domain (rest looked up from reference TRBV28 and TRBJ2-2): DVKVTQSSRYLVKRTGEKVFLECVQDMDHENMFWYRQDPGLGLRLIYFSYDVKMKEKGDIPEGYSVSREKKERFSLILESASTNQTSMYLCASSTGAGELFFGEGSRLTVL.

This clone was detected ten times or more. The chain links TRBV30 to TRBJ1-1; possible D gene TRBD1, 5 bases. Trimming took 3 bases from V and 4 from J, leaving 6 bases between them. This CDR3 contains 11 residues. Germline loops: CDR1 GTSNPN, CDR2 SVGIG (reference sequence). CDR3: CAWRDSTEAFF. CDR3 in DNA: TGTGCCTGGAGAGACAGCACTGAAGCTTTCTTT.

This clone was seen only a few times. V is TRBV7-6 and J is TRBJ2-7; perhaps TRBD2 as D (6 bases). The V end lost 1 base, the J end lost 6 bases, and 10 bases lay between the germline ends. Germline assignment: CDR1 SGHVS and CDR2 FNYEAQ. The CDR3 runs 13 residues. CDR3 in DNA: TGTGCCAGCAGCTTAGGCGGGGCCGGCGAGCAGTACTTC. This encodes CASSLGGAGEQYF.

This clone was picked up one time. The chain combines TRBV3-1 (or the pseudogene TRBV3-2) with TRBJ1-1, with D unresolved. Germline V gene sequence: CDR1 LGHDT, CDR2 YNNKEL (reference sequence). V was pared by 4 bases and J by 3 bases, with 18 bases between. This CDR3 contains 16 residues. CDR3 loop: CASSPPGRATDTEAFF. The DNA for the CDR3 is TGTGCCAGCAGCCCCCCGGGGAGGGCGACTGACACTGAAGCTTTCTTT.

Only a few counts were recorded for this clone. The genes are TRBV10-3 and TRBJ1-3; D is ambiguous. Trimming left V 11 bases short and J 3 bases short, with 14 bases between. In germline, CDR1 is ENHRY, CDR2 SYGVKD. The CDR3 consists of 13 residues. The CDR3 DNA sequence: TGTGCCTCGTACAGAGACCTTGGAAACACCATATATTTT. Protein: CASYRDLGNTIYF.

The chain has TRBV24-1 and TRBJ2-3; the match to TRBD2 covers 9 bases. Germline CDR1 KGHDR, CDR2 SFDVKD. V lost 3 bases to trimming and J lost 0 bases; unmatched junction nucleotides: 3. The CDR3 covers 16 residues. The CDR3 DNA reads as TGTGCCACCAGTGATGCGCTAGCGGGGAGCACAGATACGCAGTATTTT. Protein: CATSDALAGSTDTQYF.

The CDR3 DNA sequence: TGTGCCAGCAGCTCGACTTTTCGGACAGGGGGCGATGGCTATGGCTACACCTTC. Translated, it gives CASSSTFRTGGDGYGYTF. The chain recombines TRBV7-2 with TRBJ1-2; 11 positions agree with TRBD1. V dropped 4 bases and J dropped 4; count of bases not matched to a gene: 14. CDR1 SGHTA and CDR2 FQGNSA come from the germline V gene. This CDR3 is 18 amino acids long.

The DNA for the CDR3 is TGTGCCAGCAGTCCACTCTCCAACAGGGGGACCCAGTACTTC. Translating it yields CASSPLSNRGTQYF. This chain joins TRBV27 and TRBJ2-5, with 7 bases lining up with TRBD1. Germline V lookup: CDR1 MNHEY, CDR2 SMNVEV (reference sequence). The CDR3 runs to 14 residues. J gave up 7 bases and V 5 bases, and 10 bases lay outside the gene matches.

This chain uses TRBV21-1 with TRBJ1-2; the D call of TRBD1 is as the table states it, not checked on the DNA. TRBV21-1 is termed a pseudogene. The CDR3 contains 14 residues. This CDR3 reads CASPRAAGQGGYTF. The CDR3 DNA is TGTGCCAGTCCCAGGGCAGCGGGACAGGGAGGCTACACCTTC.

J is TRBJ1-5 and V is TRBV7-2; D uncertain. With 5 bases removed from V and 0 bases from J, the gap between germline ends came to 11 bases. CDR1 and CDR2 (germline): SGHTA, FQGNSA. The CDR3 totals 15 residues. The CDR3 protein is CASSSQTYSNQPQHF. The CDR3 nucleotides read TGTGCCAGCAGCAGCCAGACATATAGCAATCAGCCCCAGCATTTT.